This T cell receptor (beta chain) emerged from a study of T cells in Graves' hyperthyroidism and ophthalmopathy. Amplification of TCR beta CDR3 regions was performed using RNA transcripts as template. Initially, a first-round RT-PCR of the TCR CDR3 employed the HTBI primer set. TCRdb called the multiplex PCR reads again in MiXCR, with one record for every CDR3 protein. Of around 660,000 distinct CDR3 sequences listed, just under 45% are singletons. This clonotype was detected a few times. The clonotype originates from an adult man with Graves' disease, either hyperthyroidism or ophthalmopathy (not recorded which). Sequencing used peripheral blood or thyroid tissue (not recorded which).

The CDR3 region has the DNA TGCGCCAGCAGCTTGACACACCCTCCTTTGAACACTGAAGCTTTCTTT. Residues: CASSLTHPPLNTEAFF. This sequence joins TRBV5-1 and TRBJ1-1; D gene unclear. Germline CDR1 is SGHRS and CDR2 is YFSETQ. The CDR3 spans 16 residues. The V gene lost 1 base and the J gene lost 0 bases, with 13 bases spanning the gap.